A single TCR beta chain is shown here with its context. What it binds is unknown. The data are from a study of OX40 agonist ivuxolimab in advanced cancers. Background on the study: People who had prior anti-PD-1, anti-PD-L1 or anti-CTLA-4 therapy could take part, and roughly 40% had some.

Germline CDR1 is MNHEY and CDR2 is SMNVEV (reference sequence). V gave up 4 bases and J gave up 7 bases, with 11 bases separating them. The CDR3 loop spans 14 amino acids. Whole-study findings and limits: Certain nonresponders likewise exhibited a low normalized T-cell clonal expansion.

Sequencing was performed with immunoSEQ multiplex PCR; in TCRdb, only in-frame clones are kept and a portion is missing. Of 25,000 to 30,000 clones in the sample, roughly 83% are singletons; the top ten hold about 16%. The rearrangement joins TRBV27 to TRBJ1-6; a weak D match, TRBD1 (5 bases). This material consisted of CD4+ or CD8+ T cells sorted from blood, taken in a trial of the OX40 agonist ivuxolimab. The TCR originated in an adult with an advanced solid tumor such as melanoma, head and neck, liver or kidney cancer. CDR3 coding DNA: TGTGCCAGCAGTTGGGACGGTCGGAATTCACCCCTCCACTTT. Its translation: CASSWDGRNSPLHF.